The next 28 T cell receptor beta chains were all read from a single sample in a study of blood T cell repertoires in COVID-19. Only in-frame clones appear in the TCRdb table, and some are missing; sequencing was by immunoSEQ multiplex PCR. The sample comprises about 74,000 clones, around four fifths of which are singletons, and over 30% rests with the top ten. The sequenced sample consisted of peripheral blood. These receptor sequences come from a man aged 70-80 years with acute or convalescent COVID-19.

The genes are TRBV5-1 and TRBJ2-7; 8 bases map to TRBD2. The length of the CDR3 is 15 residues. J gave up 6 bases and V 3 bases, and 11 bases lay outside the gene matches. The germline V gene encodes CDR1 SGHRS and CDR2 YFSETQ. Here the CDR3 reads CASSSAGLGIFEQYF. DNA for the CDR3: TGCGCCAGCAGCTCCGCGGGACTAGGTATCTTCGAGCAGTACTTC.

This clone was counted only a few times. The CDR3 here is CASSQGTAQFF. The CDR3 DNA is TGTGCCAGCAGCCAAGGGACAGCGCAGTTCTTC. The chain recombines TRBV3-1 (or the pseudogene TRBV3-2) with TRBJ2-1; D perhaps matches TRBD1 (6 bases). Germline CDR1 LGHDT, CDR2 YNNKEL (reference sequence). This CDR3 has 11 residues. V dropped 1 base and J dropped 12 bases, with 7 bases sitting between them.

The chain has TRBV18 and TRBJ2-7; 9 bases are shared with TRBD2. The CDR3 is 15 residues long. CDR1 is KGHSH and CDR2 is LQKENI in the germline V gene. Trimming took 3 bases from V and 7 from J; bases not matched to a gene: 10. CDR3 loop: CASSPPGRGGEEQYF. For the CDR3, the DNA is TGTGCCAGCTCACCCCCAGGGCGGGGGGGTGAGGAGCAGTACTTC.

The chain couples TRBV28 to TRBJ2-7; D unclear. The V and J ends lost 10 bases and 2 bases respectively, with 15 bases between them. Germline lookup yields CDR1 MDHEN and CDR2 SYDVKM. The CDR3 has 13 residues. The CDR3 here is CATVNYLTYEQYF. The CDR3 coding sequence is TGTGCCACCGTAAACTACCTTACCTACGAGCAGTACTTC. Complete variable domain (other parts from reference TRBV28 and TRBJ2-7): DVKVTQSSRYLVKRTGEKVFLECVQDMDHENMFWYRQDPGLGLRLIYFSYDVKMKEKGDIPEGYSVSREKKERFSLILESASTNQTSMYLCATVNYLTYEQYFGPGTRLTVT.

The chain joins TRBV3-1 (or the pseudogene TRBV3-2) to TRBJ1-1; D gene ambiguous. The V gene's germline CDR1 is LGHDT and CDR2 YNNKEL (reference sequence). This CDR3 comprises 15 residues. Trimming took 5 bases from V and 1 from J, leaving 14 bases between them. The CDR3 region has the DNA TGTGCCAGCAGCAAAGGAGGGTTGGGGAACACTGAAGCTTTCTTT. Residues: CASSKGGLGNTEAFF.

The J gene is TRBJ1-2, the V gene TRBV12-3 or TRBV12-4; possible D gene TRBD1, 5 bases. CDR3 length: 12 amino acids. Between the trimmed V and J ends, which lost 2 bases and 7 bases, there was a span of 8 bases. The CDR3 region has the DNA TGTGCCAGCAGTTTATCGGGGGGTGGCTACACCTTC. It is translated as CASSLSGGGYTF.

The V and J genes are TRBV5-1 and TRBJ2-1; 7 nucleotides align to TRBD2. CDR1 SGHRS and CDR2 YFSETQ come from the germline V gene. V was clipped by 0 bases and J by 7 bases; unmatched bases: 4. CDR3 size: 14 residues. Here the CDR3 DNA reads TGCGCCAGCAGCTTGGCAGCGGGAAGGAATGAGCAGTTCTTC. It translates to CASSLAAGRNEQFF.

This clone was seen only once. This chain uses TRBV9 with TRBJ1-2, with no clear D. Germline-derived CDR1 and CDR2 are SGDLS and YYNGEE. V lost 3 bases and J 5 bases, leaving 17 bases between the germline ends. This CDR3 contains 15 residues. The CDR3, as DNA: TGTGCCAGCAGCGAGGCCCCCGGGAGCCAATATGGCTACACCTTC. It translates to CASSEAPGSQYGYTF. Using reference TRBV9 and TRBJ1-2 for the parts outside the CDR3, the full variable domain is DSGVTQTPKHLITATGQRVTLRCSPRSGDLSVYWYQQSLDQGLQFLIQYYNGEERAKGNILERFSAQQFPDLHSELNLSSLELGDSALYFCASSEAPGSQYGYTFGSGTRLTVV.

The CDR3 here is CASSMRRPSGNTIYF. In nucleotides, the CDR3 is TGTGCCAGTAGTATGCGGAGGCCCTCTGGAAACACCATATATTTT. This chain joins TRBV19 and TRBJ1-3; D is unclear. The germline V gene has CDR1 LNHDA and CDR2 SQIVND (reference sequence). The CDR3 has 15 amino acids. Trimming left V 3 bases short and J 0 bases short, with 9 bases between.

The J gene is TRBJ2-5, the V gene TRBV6-2 or TRBV6-3; no firm D call. CDR1 and CDR2 (germline): MNHEY, SVGEGT. The CDR3 runs to 14 residues. Trimming removed 2 bases from V and 5 bases from J, with 12 bases in between. This chain's CDR3 is CASSYPYPGETQYF. CDR3 coding DNA: TGTGCCAGCAGTTACCCCTACCCCGGGGAGACCCAGTACTTC.

The chain has TRBV30 and TRBJ2-5; a weak D match, TRBD1 (6 bases). CDR3 length equals 13 residues. Germline CDR1 is GTSNPN and CDR2 is SVGIG (reference sequence). Deletions cut 2 bases from V and 5 bases from J, with 12 bases between. CDR3 residues: CAWSLQGPETQYF. The CDR3 nucleotides read TGTGCCTGGAGTCTACAGGGTCCGGAGACCCAGTACTTC. The variable domain in full, completed from reference TRBV30 and TRBJ2-5, reads SQTIHQWPATLVQPVGSPLSLECTVEGTSNPNLYWYRQAAGRGLQLLFYSVGIGQISSEVPQNLSASRPQDRQFILSSKKLLLSDSGFYLCAWSLQGPETQYFGPGTRLLVL.

With regard to this clone: At one end the junction does not follow the germline gene, possibly because of a read error. The gene calls are TRBV12-5 and TRBJ2-1; TRBD1 might be the D (5 bases). The CDR3 loop spans 12 amino acids. Germline V lookup: CDR1 LGHNT, CDR2 FRNRAP. CDR3 sequence: CASGLPRAGFVF. The CDR3 DNA sequence: TGTGCTAGTGGTTTGCCTCGGGCAGGGTTTGTCTTC.

The chain carries TRBV30 and TRBJ1-2; perhaps TRBD1 as D (5 bases). The CDR3 runs to 11 residues. Germline CDR1 GTSNPN, CDR2 SVGIG (reference sequence). V lost 3 bases and J 8 bases, leaving 10 bases between the germline ends. The CDR3 sequence: CAWRDGGGYTF. CDR3 nucleotides: TGTGCCTGGAGGGACGGGGGGGGCTACACCTTC.

The rearrangement links TRBV20-1 to TRBJ1-5, with a possible D match to TRBD1 (6 bases). This CDR3 spans 13 amino acids. V lost 3 bases to trimming and J lost 5 bases, with 11 bases between them. Germline V gene data show CDR1 as DFQATT and CDR2 as SNEGSKA (reference sequence). The CDR3 region has the DNA TGCAGTGCTAGTACAGGGTGGGATCAGCCCCAGCATTTT. Protein sequence: CSASTGWDQPQHF.

This chain links TRBV6-6 with TRBJ2-7; 9 bases agree with TRBD1. Germline loops: CDR1 MNHNY, CDR2 SVGAGI (reference sequence). V shed 7 bases and J 2 bases; nucleotides not matched to a gene: 12. The length of the CDR3 is 16 residues. CDR3 in DNA: TGTGCCAGCAACCCCCGCCGGACAGGGGTGGCCTACGAGCAGTACTTC. Amino acids: CASNPRRTGVAYEQYF.

This chain joins TRBV3-1 (or the pseudogene TRBV3-2) and TRBJ2-1; no clear D gene. The length of the CDR3 is 15 residues. V shed 1 base and J shed 3 bases, with 10 bases lying between them. The germline gives CDR1 LGHDT, CDR2 YNNKEL (reference sequence). CDR3 nucleotides: TGTGCCAGCAGCCAAGCCGGCAGACACTACAATGAGCAGTTCTTC. Translating gives CASSQAGRHYNEQFF.

CDR3 in DNA: TGTGCCACCGGGACTAGCGGAGCCTACAATGAGCAGTTCTTC. This translates into CATGTSGAYNEQFF. The V call is TRBV19, the J call TRBJ2-1, with 11 bases that match TRBD2. Germline values: CDR1 LNHDA, CDR2 SQIVND (reference sequence). The CDR3 totals 14 residues. V shed 10 bases, J shed 2 bases, and the junction held 4 bases outside the gene matches.

This chain joins TRBV7-6 and TRBJ2-4; D perhaps matches TRBD2 (6 bases). The germline V gene encodes CDR1 SGHVS and CDR2 FNYEAQ. The CDR3 contains 14 residues. Trimming shortened V by 5 bases and J by 9 bases, and 17 bases separated the two germline ends. Here the CDR3 reads CASSTDGGAGIQYF. DNA of the CDR3: TGTGCCAGCAGCACCGACGGGGGAGCGGGCATTCAGTACTTC.

This clone was seen only once. The chain has TRBV4-1 and TRBJ2-3; 7 bases line up with TRBD2. Germline values: CDR1 MGHRA, CDR2 YSYEKL. Germline trimming cut 5 bases from V and 4 bases from J; bases unmatched to any gene: 9. This CDR3 is built from 15 residues. CDR3 DNA sequence: TGCGCCAGCAGCACTTTAGCGGGTGTCGCAGATACGCAGTATTTT. Translating it yields CASSTLAGVADTQYF.

Comment on this clone: The junction differs from germline at one of its ends, possibly a read error. The rearrangement joins TRBV19 to TRBJ1-1; D is uncertain. The CDR3 runs to 14 residues. The germline CDR1 and CDR2 sequences are LNHDA and SQIVND (reference sequence). CDR3 loop: CASSIGQVNTEAFF. For the CDR3, the DNA is TGTGCCAGTAGTATAGGGCAGGTGAATACTGAAGCTTTCTTT.

The chain carries TRBV5-5 and TRBJ2-7, with 9 bases matching TRBD2. Germline V gives CDR1 SGHKS, CDR2 YYEKEE (reference sequence). V shed 6 bases, J shed 4 bases, and the junction held 11 bases outside the gene matches. The CDR3 is 15 amino acids. The CDR3 sequence is CASTSRGGSGYEQYF. In nucleotides, the CDR3 is TGTGCCAGCACCTCGCGGGGGGGGAGTGGGTACGAGCAGTACTTC. Together with reference TRBV5-5 and TRBJ2-7, the CDR3 gives the full variable domain: DAGVTQSPTHLIKTRGQQVTLRCSPISGHKSVSWYQQVLGQGPQFIFQYYEKEERGRGNFPDRFSARQFPNYSSELNVNALLLGDSALYLCASTSRGGSGYEQYFGPGTRLTVT.

This chain uses TRBV6-6 with TRBJ2-1; TRBD1 agrees at 10 bases. Looked up from germline, CDR1 is MNHNY and CDR2 is SVGAGI (reference sequence). This CDR3 is 13 amino acids long. Trimming at V came to 6 bases and at J to 8 bases, leaving 4 bases not matched to a gene. CDR3 sequence reads: CASRPGQGYEQFF. The CDR3 DNA reads TGTGCCAGCAGGCCGGGACAGGGGTATGAGCAGTTCTTC.

This clone was seen once. V gene TRBV7-2 combines with J gene TRBJ2-7, with TRBD1 matching 9 bases. Germline CDR1 and CDR2: SGHTA and FQGNSA. J was trimmed by 2 bases and V by 5 bases; bases with no gene match: 7. The CDR3 spans 15 residues. The CDR3 bases are TGTGCCAGCAGCCTTCGGACAGGGGAACCCTACGAGCAGTACTTC. Protein sequence: CASSLRTGEPYEQYF.

The chain recombines TRBV20-1 with TRBJ1-2; 7 bases are shared with TRBD1. The CDR3 has 14 residues. Trimming cost V 6 bases and J 8 bases; bases outside gene matches: 15. Per the germline V gene, CDR1 is DFQATT and CDR2 is SNEGSKA (reference sequence). Here the CDR3 reads CSASTVGQSGGYTF. The CDR3, as DNA: TGCAGTGCCAGTACCGTGGGACAGTCCGGCGGCTACACCTTC.

This clone appeared many times. J is TRBJ1-4 and V is TRBV5-6; 7 bases are a match to TRBD1. Germline V gives CDR1 SGHDT, CDR2 YYEEEE. The length of the CDR3 is 15 residues. Losses at the gene ends were 1 base for V and 6 bases for J; bases not matched to a gene: 6. The CDR3 here is CASSLRGPLDEKLFF. CDR3 sequence (DNA): TGTGCCAGCAGCTTGAGGGGGCCCCTGGATGAAAAACTGTTTTTT.

The chain recombines TRBV28 with TRBJ1-5; D is ambiguous. The CDR3 spans 15 residues. The V gene lost 3 bases and the J gene lost 0 bases, with 9 bases spanning the gap. CDR1 and CDR2 from the germline V gene are MDHEN and SYDVKM. The CDR3 protein is CASSLNLYSNQPQHF. Here the CDR3 DNA reads TGTGCCAGCAGTTTGAACCTCTATAGCAATCAGCCCCAGCATTTT.

CDR3 sequence (DNA): TGTGCCAGCAGTGAAGCGGGACAGGAAGATGGCTACACCTTC. Translation: CASSEAGQEDGYTF. This chain links TRBV6-1 with TRBJ1-2, with 8 nucleotides matching TRBD1. Per germline, CDR1 MNHNS and CDR2 SASEGT. The CDR3 contains 14 residues. V shed 0 bases and J 6 bases; nucleotides not matched to a gene: 3.

The CDR3 DNA sequence: TGTGCCATCAGGTCAGGTCCCAATGAGCAGTTCTTC. Translating it yields CAIRSGPNEQFF. V usage is TRBV10-3 and J usage is TRBJ2-1; D remains ambiguous. Trimming pared 6 bases from V and 6 bases from J, leaving 9 bases between. The germline V gene has CDR1 ENHRY and CDR2 SYGVKD. CDR3 length: 12 amino acids.